The rows below give T cell receptor beta chains drawn from one sample of a study of blood T cell repertoires in COVID-19. TCRdb's copy holds only in-frame clones and misses some; the assay was immunoSEQ multiplex PCR. The sample shows 40,000 or so clones, just under 75% of them seen only once. The sample consisted of peripheral blood. These receptors came from a man between 65 and 85 years old with COVID-19, enrolled during active disease. The CDR3 runs from the conserved cysteine through the conserved F or W. The D gene is left open where the match is weak. The size of a clone is reported for some rows only, either as once, few or many, or as a class for expanded clones.

len	abundance	d_gene	v_gene	j_gene	CDR3aa	CDR3nt
14	NA	NA	TRBV12-2	TRBJ2-3	CASRLEQSTDTQYF	TGTGCAAGTCGCTTAGAACAGAGCACAGATACGCAGTATTTT
12	once	NA	TRBV5-1	TRBJ1-1	CASSPGDTEAFF	TGCGCCAGCAGCCCCGGTGACACTGAAGCTTTCTTT
14	NA	NA	TRBV3-1/TRBV3-2	TRBJ1-1	CASSQGARDTEAFF	TGTGCCAGCAGCCAAGGGGCCAGGGACACTGAAGCTTTCTTT
14	NA	NA	TRBV2	TRBJ1-2	CASTQDRLIRGYTF	TGTGCCAGCACCCAAGACAGGCTCATTAGGGGGTACACCTTC
17	NA	NA	TRBV4-1	TRBJ2-7	CASRHPNLLVPFVGQYF	TGCGCCAGCAGACACCCAAATCTACTAGTCCCCTTTGTCGGGCAGTACTTC
13	few	NA	TRBV30	TRBJ1-4	CAWSVLPVGKLFF	TGTGCCTGGAGTGTACTCCCCGTCGGAAAACTGTTTTTT
16	NA	NA	TRBV3-1/TRBV3-2	TRBJ2-2	CASSQVRGANTGELFF	TGTGCCAGCAGCCAAGTACGCGGGGCGAACACCGGGGAGCTGTTTTTT
15	many	TRBD2	TRBV6-5	TRBJ2-1	CASSLGLAGGGEQFF	TGTGCCAGCAGCCTAGGACTAGCGGGAGGGGGTGAGCAGTTCTTC
15	NA	TRBD2	TRBV29-1	TRBJ2-7	CSVGPGGYPRGEQYF	TGCAGCGTCGGACCGGGGGGGTACCCGCGAGGAGAGCAGTACTTC
14	NA	NA	TRBV6-1	TRBJ1-5	CASSELWEGQPQHF	TGCGCCAGCAGTGAACTGTGGGAGGGGCAGCCCCAGCATTTT
15	NA	TRBD1	TRBV5-1	TRBJ2-2	CASSEGQGAGGELFF	TGCGCCAGCAGCGAGGGACAGGGGGCCGGCGGGGAGCTGTTTTTT
13	NA	NA	TRBV6-2/TRBV6-3	TRBJ1-5	CASSRPGAQPQHF	TGTGCCAGCAGTCGACCAGGGGCCCAGCCCCAGCATTTT
12	NA	NA	TRBV29-1	TRBJ2-7	CSVDAGWDEQYF	TGCAGCGTTGATGCGGGGTGGGACGAGCAGTACTTC
13	NA	NA	TRBV19	TRBJ1-6	CASSIPDNSPLHF	TGTGCCAGTAGTATCCCAGATAATTCACCCCTCCACTTT